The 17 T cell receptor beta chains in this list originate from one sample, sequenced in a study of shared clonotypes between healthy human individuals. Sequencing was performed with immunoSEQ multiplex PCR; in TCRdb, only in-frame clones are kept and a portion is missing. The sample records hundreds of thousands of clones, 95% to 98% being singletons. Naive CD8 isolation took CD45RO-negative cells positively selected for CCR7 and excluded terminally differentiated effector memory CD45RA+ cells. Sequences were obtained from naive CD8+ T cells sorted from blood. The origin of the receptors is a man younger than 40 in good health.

CDR3 DNA: TGTGCCAGCAGTTATCGGGACAGTCCAACCGGGGAGCTGTTTTTT. Amino acids: CASSYRDSPTGELFF. The rearrangement links TRBV6-5 to TRBJ2-2; 7 bases are a match to TRBD1. CDR3 length: 15 residues. Germline CDR1 reads MNHEY; CDR2 reads SVGAGI. The V and J ends lost 3 bases and 5 bases, in that order; junction bases with no gene match: 6.

This CDR3 is CASRIGVSDTQYF. The CDR3 region has the DNA TGTGCCAGCCGCATTGGGGTATCAGATACGCAGTATTTT. The chain couples TRBV13 to TRBJ2-3; D gene ambiguous. Deletions cut 8 bases from V and 4 bases from J, with 13 bases between. The CDR3 has 13 amino acids. CDR1 is PRHDT, CDR2 FYEKMQ, per germline (reference sequence).

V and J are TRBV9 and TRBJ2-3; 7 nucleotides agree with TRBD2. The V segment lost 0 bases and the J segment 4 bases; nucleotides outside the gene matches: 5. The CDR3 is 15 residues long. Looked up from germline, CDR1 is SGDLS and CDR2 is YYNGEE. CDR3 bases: TGTGCCAGCAGCGTAGAAGGCGGGAGCCCAGATACGCAGTATTTT. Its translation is CASSVEGGSPDTQYF. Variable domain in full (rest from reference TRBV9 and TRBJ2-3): DSGVTQTPKHLITATGQRVTLRCSPRSGDLSVYWYQQSLDQGLQFLIQYYNGEERAKGNILERFSAQQFPDLHSELNLSSLELGDSALYFCASSVEGGSPDTQYFGPGTRLTVL.

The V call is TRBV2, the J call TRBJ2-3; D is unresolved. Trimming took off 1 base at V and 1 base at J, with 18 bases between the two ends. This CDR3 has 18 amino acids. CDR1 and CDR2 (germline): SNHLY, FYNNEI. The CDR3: CASSEGPTRAPGTDTQYF. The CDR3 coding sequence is TGTGCCAGCAGTGAAGGGCCAACCAGAGCCCCCGGCACAGATACGCAGTATTTT.

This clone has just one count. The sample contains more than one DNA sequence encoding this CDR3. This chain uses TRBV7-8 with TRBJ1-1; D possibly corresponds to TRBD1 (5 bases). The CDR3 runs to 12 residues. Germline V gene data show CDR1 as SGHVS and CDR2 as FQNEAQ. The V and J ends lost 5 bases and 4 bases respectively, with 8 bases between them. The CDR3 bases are TGTGCCAGCAGCCCTGGGGGCACTGAAGCTTTCTTT. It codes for CASSPGGTEAFF.

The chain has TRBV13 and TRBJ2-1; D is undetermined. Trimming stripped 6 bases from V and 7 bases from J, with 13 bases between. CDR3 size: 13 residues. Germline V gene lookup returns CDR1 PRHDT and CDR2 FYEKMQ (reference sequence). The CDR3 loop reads CASRVRSMNEQFF. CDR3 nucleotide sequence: TGTGCCAGCAGGGTCAGGTCGATGAATGAGCAGTTCTTC.

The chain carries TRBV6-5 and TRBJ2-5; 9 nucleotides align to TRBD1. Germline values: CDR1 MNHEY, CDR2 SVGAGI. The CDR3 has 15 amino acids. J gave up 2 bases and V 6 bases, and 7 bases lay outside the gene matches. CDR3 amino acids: CASRSGTGTQETQYF. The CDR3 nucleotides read TGTGCCAGCAGGTCCGGGACAGGGACACAAGAGACCCAGTACTTC.

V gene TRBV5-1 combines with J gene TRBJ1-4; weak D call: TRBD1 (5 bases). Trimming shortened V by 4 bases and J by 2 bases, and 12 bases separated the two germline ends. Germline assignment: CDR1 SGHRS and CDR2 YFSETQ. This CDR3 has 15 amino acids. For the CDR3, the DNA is TGCGCCAGCAGCAGGAGGGACTCGACTAATGAAAAACTGTTTTTT. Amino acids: CASSRRDSTNEKLFF.

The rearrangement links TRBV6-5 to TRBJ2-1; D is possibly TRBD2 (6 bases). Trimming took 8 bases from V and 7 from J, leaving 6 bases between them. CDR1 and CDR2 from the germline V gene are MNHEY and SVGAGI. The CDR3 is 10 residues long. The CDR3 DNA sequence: TGTGCCAGCGGGGGGAATGAGCAGTTCTTC. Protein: CASGGNEQFF.

CDR3: CASSLPGLAGGVTQYF. The CDR3 bases are TGTGCCAGCAGCCTCCCGGGACTAGCGGGAGGAGTTACGCAGTATTTT. The rearrangement links TRBV4-2 to TRBJ2-3; 15 bases are shared with TRBD2. V shed 4 bases and J 8 bases; nucleotides not matched to a gene: 7. The CDR3 is made up of 16 amino acids. Germline CDR1 and CDR2: LGHNA and YNFKEQ.

Here the CDR3 DNA reads TGCGCCAGCAGCGCGGGGGGAGCGGCTAGCGGGACATCCGAAATCGGGGAGCTGTTTTTT. Translating gives CASSAGGAASGTSEIGELFF. The gene calls are TRBV10-2 and TRBJ2-2; 9 nucleotides match TRBD2. V was pared by 6 bases and J by 7 bases, with 24 bases of the junction left unmatched. This CDR3 is 20 amino acids long. In germline, CDR1 is WSHSY, CDR2 SAAADI.

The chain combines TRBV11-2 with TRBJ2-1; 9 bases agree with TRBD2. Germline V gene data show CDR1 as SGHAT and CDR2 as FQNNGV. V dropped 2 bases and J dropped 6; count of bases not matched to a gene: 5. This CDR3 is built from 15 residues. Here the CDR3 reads CASSLLSGRFNEQFF. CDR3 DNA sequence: TGTGCCAGCAGCTTACTAAGCGGGAGGTTCAATGAGCAGTTCTTC.

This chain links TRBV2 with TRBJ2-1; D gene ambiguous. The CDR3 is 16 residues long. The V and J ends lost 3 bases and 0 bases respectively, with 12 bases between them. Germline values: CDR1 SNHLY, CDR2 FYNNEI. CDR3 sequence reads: CASSDPDSSSYNEQFF. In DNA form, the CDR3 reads TGTGCCAGCAGTGACCCAGATTCCAGCTCCTACAATGAGCAGTTCTTC.

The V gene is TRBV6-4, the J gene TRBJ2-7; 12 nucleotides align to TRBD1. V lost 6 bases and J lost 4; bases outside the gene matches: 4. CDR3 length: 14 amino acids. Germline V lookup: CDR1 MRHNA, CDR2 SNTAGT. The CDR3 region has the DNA TGTGCCAGCAGCCCGGGACAGGGGGCTTACGAGCAGTACTTC. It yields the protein CASSPGQGAYEQYF.

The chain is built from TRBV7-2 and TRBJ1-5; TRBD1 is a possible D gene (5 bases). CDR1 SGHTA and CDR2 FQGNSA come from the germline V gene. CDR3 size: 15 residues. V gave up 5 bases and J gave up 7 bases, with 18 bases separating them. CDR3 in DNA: TGTGCCAGCAGCCCCCTGGGGACTGGTATCCAGCCCCAGCATTTT. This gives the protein CASSPLGTGIQPQHF. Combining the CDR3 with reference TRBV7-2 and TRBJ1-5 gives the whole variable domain GAGVSQSPSNKVTEKGKDVELRCDPISGHTALYWYRQSLGQGLEFLIYFQGNSAPDKSGLPSDRFSAERTGGSVSTLTIQRTQQEDSAVYLCASSPLGTGIQPQHFGDGTRLSIL.

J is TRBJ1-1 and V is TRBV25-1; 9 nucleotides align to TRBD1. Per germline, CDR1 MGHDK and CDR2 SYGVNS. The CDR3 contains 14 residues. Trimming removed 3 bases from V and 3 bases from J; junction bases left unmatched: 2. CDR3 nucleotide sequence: TGTGCCAGCAGTGAGGGACAGGGCTACACTGAAGCTTTCTTT. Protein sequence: CASSEGQGYTEAFF.

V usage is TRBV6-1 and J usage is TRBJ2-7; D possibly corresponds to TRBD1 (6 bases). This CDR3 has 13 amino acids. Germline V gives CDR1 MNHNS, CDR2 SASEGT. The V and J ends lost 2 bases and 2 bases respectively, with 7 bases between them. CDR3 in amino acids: CASSESGAYEQYF. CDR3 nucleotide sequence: TGTGCCAGCAGTGAATCAGGGGCCTACGAGCAGTACTTC.